These 3 T cell receptor beta chains originate from one sample sequenced in a study of blood T cell repertoires in COVID-19. Clones were sequenced by immunoSEQ multiplex PCR, and TCRdb holds only the in-frame ones, with some missing. In the table there are about 440,000 clones, 85% to 90% of which are singletons. Sample: peripheral blood. The origin of the receptors is a woman in her thirties with acute or convalescent COVID-19.

In this sample, this clone turned up once. The chain uses TRBV27 and TRBJ1-1; 8 bases fit TRBD1. This CDR3 is built from 13 residues. CDR1 and CDR2 from the germline V gene are MNHEY and SMNVEV (reference sequence). J gave up 3 bases and V 5 bases, and 2 bases lay outside the gene matches. The CDR3 loop is CASSRQGYTEAFF. Written as DNA, the CDR3 is TGTGCCAGCAGTAGACAGGGGTACACTGAAGCTTTCTTT.

The chain has TRBV9 and TRBJ1-2; D might be TRBD1 (5 bases). Germline CDR1 reads SGDLS; CDR2 reads YYNGEE. This CDR3 contains 16 residues. Deletions cut 6 bases from V and 3 bases from J, with 21 bases between. The CDR3 bases are TGTGCCAGCACCCCCGGGGGGGGGACTAACTACTATGGCTACACCTTC. This codes for CASTPGGGTNYYGYTF.

This chain uses TRBV7-3 with TRBJ2-1; possibly TRBD1 for D (5 bases). V was trimmed by 0 bases and J by 9 bases, leaving 6 bases between them. Per germline, CDR1 SGHTA and CDR2 FQGTGA. The CDR3 length is 12 residues. The CDR3 loop is CASSLTQGEQFF. In DNA, the CDR3 is TGTGCCAGCAGCTTAACGCAGGGTGAGCAGTTCTTC.